This T cell receptor (beta chain) was sequenced in a study of CD8+ T cells in alopecia areata. Peripheral blood and lesional scalp punch biopsies were taken from alopecia areata patients. As concerns this clone: Its specificity is unknown.

CDR1 and CDR2 (germline): KGHSH, LQKENI. The CDR3 sequence is 15 residues long. V gave up 4 bases and J gave up 0 bases, with 10 bases separating them. cDNA prepared by RNA extraction and subsequent reverse transcription served as the template for sequencing. Sequenced by immunoSEQ multiplex PCR; TCRdb stores in-frame clones only, minus some. The repertoire holds 90,000 to 120,000 clones, with about 60% as singletons. Findings of the study overall: Affected lesional scalp, above all in alopecia totalis/universalis, was more clonal than normal scalp.

The sample comprised NKG2D-low CD8+ T cells sorted from blood. The chain links TRBV18 to TRBJ2-1, with D unclear. The TCR comes from a human donor with alopecia areata. CDR3 nucleotide sequence: TGTGCCAGCTCACAGGAATTGAGCTCCTACAATGAGCAGTTCTTC. Protein sequence: CASSQELSSYNEQFF.